This paragraph reports one TCR beta chain. Its target is unknown. V was pared by 4 bases and J by 0 bases, with 9 bases between. The V gene's germline CDR1 is ENHRY and CDR2 SYGVKD. The CDR3 covers 15 residues. Amplified TCR beta CDR3 regions derived from RNA transcripts. HTBI primers were the set used in a first-round RT-PCR of the TCR CDR3. TCRdb reanalysed the multiplex PCR reads using MiXCR and keeps one entry per CDR3 protein. The sample lists 490,000 or so distinct CDR3 sequences; approximately 23% were seen once. This entry belongs to a study of T cells in Graves' hyperthyroidism and ophthalmopathy. Study findings and constraints: Appearing also in blood were most of the thyroid clonotypes expanded above 0.001.

Uncontrolled infection, other autoimmune disease, pregnancy or lactation barred patients from enrollment. The chain employs TRBV10-3 and TRBJ2-2; D not certain. Sequencing input: blood. The clonotype comes from a woman aged 65 to 85 with Graves' ophthalmopathy. Written as DNA, the CDR3 is TGTGCCATCAGTGGAAAGAGCGCGAACACCGGGGAGCTGTTTTTT. As protein: CAISGKSANTGELFF.